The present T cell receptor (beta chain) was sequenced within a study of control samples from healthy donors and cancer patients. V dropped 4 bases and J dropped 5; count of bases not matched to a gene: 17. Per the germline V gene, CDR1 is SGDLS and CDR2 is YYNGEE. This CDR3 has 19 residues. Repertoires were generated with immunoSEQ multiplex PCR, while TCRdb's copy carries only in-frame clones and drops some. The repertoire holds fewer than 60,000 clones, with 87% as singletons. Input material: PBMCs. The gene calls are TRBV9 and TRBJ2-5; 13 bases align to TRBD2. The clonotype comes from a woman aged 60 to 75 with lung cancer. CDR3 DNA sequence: TGTGCCAGCAGCCCCAGGGGACTAGCGGGATCGGTGGTGAGGGAGACCCAGTACTTC. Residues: CASSPRGLAGSVVRETQYF.